The 3 T cell receptor beta chains presented below share a single source sample, sequenced in a study of lymphopenia after photon versus proton radiotherapy. Profiling relied on immunoSEQ multiplex PCR, and the TCRdb table lists in-frame clones only, not all of them. In the table there are under 75,000 clones, 80% to 95% of which are singletons. The starting material was peripheral blood, obtained from a patient treated with photon-based radiotherapy. The receptors here all came from a middle-aged woman with cholangiocarcinoma.

The chain joins TRBV27 to TRBJ2-2; D might be TRBD2 (5 bases). The CDR3 has 13 residues. The V gene's germline CDR1 is MNHEY and CDR2 SMNVEV (reference sequence). The germline V and J ends were trimmed by 4 bases and 7 bases, with 10 bases remaining between them. The CDR3 sequence: CASSSLGSGELFF. CDR3 coding DNA: TGTGCCAGCAGTTCCCTGGGGAGCGGGGAGCTGTTTTTT.

The chain employs TRBV11-2 and TRBJ2-7, with D possibly matching TRBD2 (5 bases). The CDR3 spans 14 residues. Germline V CDR1 and CDR2: SGHAT, FQNNGV. V shed 3 bases and J shed 2 bases, with 11 bases lying between them. CDR3 protein: CASSLTDFAYEQYF. The CDR3 DNA reads as TGTGCCAGCAGCTTGACGGACTTCGCCTACGAGCAGTACTTC.

This chain uses TRBV7-2 with TRBJ2-4; 11 bases line up with TRBD2. The CDR3 has 16 amino acids. Germline V gene data show CDR1 as SGHTA and CDR2 as FQGNSA. After removal of 1 base from V and 3 bases from J, the junction contained 2 bases not matched to a gene. The CDR3 DNA reads as TGTGCCAGCAGCTTAGTAGCGGGAGGGAACAAAAACATTCAGTACTTC. It specifies CASSLVAGGNKNIQYF.